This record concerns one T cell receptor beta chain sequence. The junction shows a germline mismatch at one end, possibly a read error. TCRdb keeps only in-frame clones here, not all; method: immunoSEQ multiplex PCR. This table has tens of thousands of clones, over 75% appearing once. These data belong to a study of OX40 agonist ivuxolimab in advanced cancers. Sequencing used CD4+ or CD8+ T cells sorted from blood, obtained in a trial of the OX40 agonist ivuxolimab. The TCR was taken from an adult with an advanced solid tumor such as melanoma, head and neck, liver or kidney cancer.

CDR3 nucleotide sequence: TGTGCCAGCAGTGAAGCGCTTGGGACGGCTCCTATTAGCTTC. Translating it yields CASSEALGTAPISF. The rearrangement uses TRBV2 and TRBJ2-7; D tentatively fits TRBD1 or TRBD2 (5 bases each). Germline lookup yields CDR1 SNHLY and CDR2 FYNNEI. This CDR3 has 14 residues.